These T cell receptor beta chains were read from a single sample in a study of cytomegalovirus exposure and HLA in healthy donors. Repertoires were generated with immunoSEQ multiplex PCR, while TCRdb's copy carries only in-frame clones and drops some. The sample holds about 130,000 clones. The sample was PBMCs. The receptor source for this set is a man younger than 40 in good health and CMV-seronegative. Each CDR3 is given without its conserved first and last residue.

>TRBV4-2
ASSQGGGTGELF
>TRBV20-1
SATQDTEAF
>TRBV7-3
ASSLTGAQNTEAF
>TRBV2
ASGERPANYGYT
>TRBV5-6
ASSLTATEAF
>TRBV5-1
ASSPGGLAGPYEQY
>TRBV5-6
ASSFRGGAQNEQF
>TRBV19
ASRGFSSYEQY
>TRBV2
ASSEKGLARSSYNEQF
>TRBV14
ASSPTGGYEQY
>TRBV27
ASSLSAGADRHSPLH
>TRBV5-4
ASSPDRGVSGNTIY
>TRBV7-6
ASSTPVGLAGGRGEQY
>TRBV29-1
SVNPGGSEKLF
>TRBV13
ASSLPGGPYNEQF
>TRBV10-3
AISESRGEYNEQF
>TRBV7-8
ASSSSGLGANVLT
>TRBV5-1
ASSLAGEAF
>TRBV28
ASSLLSSSGPTGELF
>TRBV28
ATDRVTEAF
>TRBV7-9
ASINQDTTLLDEQF
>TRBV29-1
SVDTPSGTEIGTQY
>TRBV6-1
ASSEVTGEHYEQY
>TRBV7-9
ASSLDVAGVVDEQF
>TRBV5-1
ASSPGTSGILSYEQY
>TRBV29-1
SVEDTPTGTSGSSHEQY
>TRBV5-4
ASSRGTSGTYEQY
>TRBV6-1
ASSGTGLVEQY
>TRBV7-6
ASSLGGGTNTGELF
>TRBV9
ASSVLTPRGGGELF
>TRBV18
ASSLTGTGNSGNTIY
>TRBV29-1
SVEGSGNTEAF
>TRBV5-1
ASSLEGRGAGYT
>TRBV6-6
ASSYSGQGEAF
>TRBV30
AWRSGSDSPLH
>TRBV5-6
ASSPGNTEAF
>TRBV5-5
ASSLMAGPGGQPQH
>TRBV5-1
ASSAGADTGELF
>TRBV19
ASSIPDGLPGEQPQH
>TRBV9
ASSVTGDPNEKLF
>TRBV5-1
ASSSPPDREAWNEQF
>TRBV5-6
ASSSQGTDYT
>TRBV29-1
SATSRGTDNTGELF